The source of this T cell receptor beta chain is a study of T cells after yellow fever vaccination. CDR3 length: 15 residues. V gave up 5 bases and J gave up 1 base, with 13 bases separating them. The germline CDR1 and CDR2 sequences are SGHTA and FQGNSA. TCRdb ran MiXCR on the 5' RACE reads and lists one entry per CDR3 protein. Counted here are 300,000 to 450,000 distinct CDR3 sequences, 8.1% occurring once; the ten biggest clones make up approximately 18%. This clonotype came up a few times. The material sequenced was PBMCs, taken roughly 47 days after the first yellow fever vaccination. The V call is TRBV7-2, the J call TRBJ2-3; D might be TRBD2 (5 bases). This receptor was obtained from a man aged 18 to 29 who received the YFV17D yellow fever vaccine. The CDR3 DNA reads TGTGCCAGCAGCCCCGGGGTAATTGGCACAGATACGCAGTATTTT. This codes for CASSPGVIGTDTQYF.